One T cell receptor beta chain is described in this entry. The CDR3 extends over 21 amino acids. Looked up from germline, CDR1 is MNHEY and CDR2 is SMNVEV (reference sequence). V dropped 6 bases and J dropped 3 bases, with 35 bases sitting between them. The data belong to a study of blood T cell repertoires in COVID-19. In the study overall: Material from acute and convalescent COVID-19 was sourced from the United States, Italy and Spain.

Clinical history reported by participants formed the basis on which cohorts were assigned. Original handling: Amplified reference gene primers provided the basis for estimating nucleated cell counts. Using immunoSEQ multiplex PCR, the repertoire was profiled, and TCRdb retains in-frame clones only, with some absent. D and trimming were read from the DNA, whereas the V and J calls and clone size are those reported in that table. The data show over 200,000 clones, with roughly nine tenths seen just once and roughly 1.2% held by the top ten. The TCR was taken from a human donor in a cohort exposed to, infected with or recovered from COVID-19 (not recorded which). The donor label of this sample is uncertain. This sequence joins TRBV27 and TRBJ1-2, with D possibly being TRBD1 (6 bases). Material: PBMCs or T cells enriched from blood (not recorded which). The CDR3 DNA reads as TGTGCCAGCAGACCTTTTATGAGAATGGACAGAGGCCTAAGGGGGTACTATGGCTACACCTTC. Protein: CASRPFMRMDRGLRGYYGYTF.